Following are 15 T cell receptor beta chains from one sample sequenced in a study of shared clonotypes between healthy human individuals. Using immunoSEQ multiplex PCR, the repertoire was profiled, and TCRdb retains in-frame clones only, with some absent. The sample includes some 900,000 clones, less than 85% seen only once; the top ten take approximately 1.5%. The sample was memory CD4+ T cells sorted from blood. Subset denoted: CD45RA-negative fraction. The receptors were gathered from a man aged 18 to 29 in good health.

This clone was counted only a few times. As DNA, the CDR3 is TGTGCCTGGAGTGTACGACCGAGGATAATCGAGAACACTGAAGCTTTCTTT. Its protein product is CAWSVRPRIIENTEAFF. The rearrangement links TRBV30 to TRBJ1-1; D is unresolved. Trimming shortened V by 0 bases and J by 1 base, and 18 bases separated the two germline ends. The CDR3 sequence is 17 residues long. Germline CDR1 and CDR2: GTSNPN and SVGIG (reference sequence).

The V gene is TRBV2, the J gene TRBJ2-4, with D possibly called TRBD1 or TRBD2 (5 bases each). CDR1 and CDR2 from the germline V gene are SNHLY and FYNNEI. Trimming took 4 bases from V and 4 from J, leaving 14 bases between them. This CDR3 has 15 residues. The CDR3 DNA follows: TGTGCCAGCAGTGGAGAAACGGGACGGAAAAACATTCAGTACTTC. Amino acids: CASSGETGRKNIQYF. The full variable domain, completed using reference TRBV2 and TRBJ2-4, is EPEVTQTPSHQVTQMGQEVILRCVPISNHLYFYWYRQILGQKVEFLVSFYNNEISEKSEIFDDQFSVERPDGSNFTLKIRSTKLEDSAMYFCASSGETGRKNIQYFGAGTRLSVL.

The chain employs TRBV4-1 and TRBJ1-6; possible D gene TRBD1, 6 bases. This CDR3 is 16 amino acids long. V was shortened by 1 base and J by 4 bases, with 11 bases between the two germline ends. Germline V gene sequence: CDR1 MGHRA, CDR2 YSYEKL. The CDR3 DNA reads TGCGCCAGCAGCCAAGGAGGGGGACGGTATAATTCACCCCTCCACTTT. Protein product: CASSQGGGRYNSPLHF.

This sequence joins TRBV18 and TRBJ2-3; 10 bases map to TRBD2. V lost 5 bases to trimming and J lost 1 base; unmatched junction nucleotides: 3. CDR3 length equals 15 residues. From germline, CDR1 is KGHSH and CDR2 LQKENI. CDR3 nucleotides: TGTGCCAGCTCAGCCGGGACTAGCGGCACAGATACGCAGTATTTT. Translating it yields CASSAGTSGTDTQYF.

The CDR3 protein is CASRPWDRKSSGNTIYF. The CDR3 DNA reads as TGTGCCAGCAGACCATGGGACAGGAAGAGCTCTGGAAACACCATATATTTT. J is TRBJ1-3 and V is TRBV2; 8 nucleotides align to TRBD1. This CDR3 has 17 amino acids. V was pared by 6 bases and J by 0 bases, with 10 bases of the junction left unmatched. Looked up from germline, CDR1 is SNHLY and CDR2 is FYNNEI. The full variable domain, in which reference TRBV2 and TRBJ1-3 provide the parts outside the CDR3, is EPEVTQTPSHQVTQMGQEVILRCVPISNHLYFYWYRQILGQKVEFLVSFYNNEISEKSEIFDDQFSVERPDGSNFTLKIRSTKLEDSAMYFCASRPWDRKSSGNTIYFGEGSWLTVV.

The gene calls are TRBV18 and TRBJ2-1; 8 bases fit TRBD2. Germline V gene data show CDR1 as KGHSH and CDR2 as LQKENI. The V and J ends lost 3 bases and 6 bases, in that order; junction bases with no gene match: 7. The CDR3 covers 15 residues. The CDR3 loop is CASSPPGTRGNEQFF. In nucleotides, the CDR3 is TGTGCCAGCTCACCGCCCGGGACTAGAGGCAATGAGCAGTTCTTC.

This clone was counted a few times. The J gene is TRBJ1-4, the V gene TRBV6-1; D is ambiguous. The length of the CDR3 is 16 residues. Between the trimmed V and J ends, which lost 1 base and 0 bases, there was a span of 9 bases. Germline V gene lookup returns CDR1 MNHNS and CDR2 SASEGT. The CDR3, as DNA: TGTGCCAGCAGTGAAGAGAGGGCCGCAACTAATGAAAAACTGTTTTTT. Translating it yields CASSEERAATNEKLFF.

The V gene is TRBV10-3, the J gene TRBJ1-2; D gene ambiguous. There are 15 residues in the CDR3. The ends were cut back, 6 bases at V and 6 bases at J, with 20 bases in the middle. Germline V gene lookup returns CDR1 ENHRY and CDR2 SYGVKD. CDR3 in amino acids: CAISRIPLTDHGYTF. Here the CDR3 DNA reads TGTGCCATCAGCCGTATCCCGCTCACGGACCATGGCTACACCTTC.

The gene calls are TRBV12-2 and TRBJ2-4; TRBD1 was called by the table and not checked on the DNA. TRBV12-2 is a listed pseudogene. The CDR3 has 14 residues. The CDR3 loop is CASRSDRSKNIQYF. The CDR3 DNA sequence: TGTGCAAGTCGCTCGGACAGGTCCAAAAACATTCAGTACTTC.

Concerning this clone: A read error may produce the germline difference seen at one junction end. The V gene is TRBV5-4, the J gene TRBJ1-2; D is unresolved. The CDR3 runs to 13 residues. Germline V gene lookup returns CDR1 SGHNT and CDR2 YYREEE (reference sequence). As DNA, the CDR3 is TGTGCCAGCAGCTTGATGTCGGCGGGCCCGCCTGCCTTC. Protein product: CASSLMSAGPPAF.

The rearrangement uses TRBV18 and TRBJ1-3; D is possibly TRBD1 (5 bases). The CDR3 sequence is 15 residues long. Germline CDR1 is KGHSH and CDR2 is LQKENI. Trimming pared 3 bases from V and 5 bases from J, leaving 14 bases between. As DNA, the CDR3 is TGTGCCAGCTCACCCGGACAAGTTATTCGAAACACCATATATTTT. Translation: CASSPGQVIRNTIYF.

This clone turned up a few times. The chain's CDR3 is CASSSLAGNTGELFF. Here the CDR3 DNA reads TGTGCCAGCAGTAGCCTGGCAGGGAACACCGGGGAGCTGTTTTTT. This sequence joins TRBV6-5 and TRBJ2-2; D ambiguous. V gave up 5 bases and J gave up 1 base, with 11 bases separating them. Germline V CDR1 and CDR2: MNHEY, SVGAGI. CDR3 length: 15 amino acids.

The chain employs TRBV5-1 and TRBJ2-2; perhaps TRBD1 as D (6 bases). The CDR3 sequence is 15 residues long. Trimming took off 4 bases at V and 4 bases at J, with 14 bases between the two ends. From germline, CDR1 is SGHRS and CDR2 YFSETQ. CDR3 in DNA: TGCGCCAGCAGCGCACAGGGTCAGGGCACCGGGGAGCTGTTTTTT. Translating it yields CASSAQGQGTGELFF. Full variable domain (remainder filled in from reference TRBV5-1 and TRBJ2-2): KAGVTQTPRYLIKTRGQQVTLSCSPISGHRSVSWYQQTPGQGLQFLFEYFSETQRNKGNFPGRFSGRQFSNSRSEMNVSTLELGDSALYLCASSAQGQGTGELFFGEGSRLTVL.

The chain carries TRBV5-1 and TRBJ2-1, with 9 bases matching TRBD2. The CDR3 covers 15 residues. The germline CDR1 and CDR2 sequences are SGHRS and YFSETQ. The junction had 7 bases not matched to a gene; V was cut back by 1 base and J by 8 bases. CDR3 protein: CASSLPRGGPHEQFF. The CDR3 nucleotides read TGCGCCAGCAGCTTGCCGCGGGGGGGCCCCCATGAGCAGTTCTTC. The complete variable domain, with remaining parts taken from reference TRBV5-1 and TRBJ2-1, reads KAGVTQTPRYLIKTRGQQVTLSCSPISGHRSVSWYQQTPGQGLQFLFEYFSETQRNKGNFPGRFSGRQFSNSRSEMNVSTLELGDSALYLCASSLPRGGPHEQFFGPGTRLTVL.

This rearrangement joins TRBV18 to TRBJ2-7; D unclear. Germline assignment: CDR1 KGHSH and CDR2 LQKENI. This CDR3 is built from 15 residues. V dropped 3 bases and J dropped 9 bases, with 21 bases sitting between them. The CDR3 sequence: CASSPSIGVSLGQYF. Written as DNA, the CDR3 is TGTGCCAGCTCACCCTCCATAGGAGTATCCTTGGGGCAGTACTTC.